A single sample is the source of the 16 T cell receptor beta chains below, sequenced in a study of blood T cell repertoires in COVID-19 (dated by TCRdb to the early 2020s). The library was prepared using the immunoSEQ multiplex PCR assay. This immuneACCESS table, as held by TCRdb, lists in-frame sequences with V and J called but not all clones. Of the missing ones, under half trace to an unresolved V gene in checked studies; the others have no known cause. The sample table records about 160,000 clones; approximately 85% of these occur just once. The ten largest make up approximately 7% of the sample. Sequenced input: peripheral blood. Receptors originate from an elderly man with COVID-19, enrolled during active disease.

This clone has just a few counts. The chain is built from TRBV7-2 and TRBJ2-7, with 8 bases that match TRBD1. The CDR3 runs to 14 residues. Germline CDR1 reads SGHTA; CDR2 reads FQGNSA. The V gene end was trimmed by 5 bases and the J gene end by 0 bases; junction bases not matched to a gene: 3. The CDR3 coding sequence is TGTGCCAGCAGCCGGACAGGGAACTCCTACGAGCAGTACTTC. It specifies CASSRTGNSYEQYF.

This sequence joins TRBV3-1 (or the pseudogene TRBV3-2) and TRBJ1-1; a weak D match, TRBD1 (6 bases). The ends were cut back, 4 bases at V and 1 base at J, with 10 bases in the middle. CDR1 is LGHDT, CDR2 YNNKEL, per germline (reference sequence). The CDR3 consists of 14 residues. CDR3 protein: CASSPLGGNTEAFF. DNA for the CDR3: TGTGCCAGCAGCCCCCTAGGGGGGAACACTGAAGCTTTCTTT.

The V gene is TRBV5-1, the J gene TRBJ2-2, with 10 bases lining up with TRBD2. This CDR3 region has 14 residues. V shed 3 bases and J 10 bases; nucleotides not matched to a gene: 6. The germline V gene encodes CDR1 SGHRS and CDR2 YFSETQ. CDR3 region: CASSSGTSVKELFF. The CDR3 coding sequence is TGCGCCAGCAGCTCAGGGACTAGCGTGAAGGAGCTGTTTTTT.

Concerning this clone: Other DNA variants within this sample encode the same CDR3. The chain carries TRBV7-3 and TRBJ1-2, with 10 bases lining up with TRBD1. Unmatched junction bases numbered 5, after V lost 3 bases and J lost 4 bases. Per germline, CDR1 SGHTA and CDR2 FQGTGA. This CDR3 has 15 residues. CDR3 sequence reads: CASSLTGQGGYGYTF. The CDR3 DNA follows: TGTGCCAGCAGCTTGACCGGACAGGGGGGCTATGGCTACACCTTC.

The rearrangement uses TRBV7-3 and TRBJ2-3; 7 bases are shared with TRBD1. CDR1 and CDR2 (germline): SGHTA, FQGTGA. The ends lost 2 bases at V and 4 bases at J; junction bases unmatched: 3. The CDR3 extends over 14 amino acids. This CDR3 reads CASSLGGQPDTQYF. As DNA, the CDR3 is TGTGCCAGCAGCTTAGGGGGACAGCCAGATACGCAGTATTTT. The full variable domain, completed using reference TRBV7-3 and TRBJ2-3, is GAGVSQTPSNKVTEKGKYVELRCDPISGHTALYWYRQSLGQGPEFLIYFQGTGAADDSGLPNDRFFAVRPEGSVSTLKIQRTERGDSAVYLCASSLGGQPDTQYFGPGTRLTVL.

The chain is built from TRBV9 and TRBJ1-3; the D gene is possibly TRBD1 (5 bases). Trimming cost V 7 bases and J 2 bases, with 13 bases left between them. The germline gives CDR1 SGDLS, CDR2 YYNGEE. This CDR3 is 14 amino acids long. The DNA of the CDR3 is TGTGCCAGCGGGCCCGGACATACTGGAAACACCATATATTTT. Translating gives CASGPGHTGNTIYF.

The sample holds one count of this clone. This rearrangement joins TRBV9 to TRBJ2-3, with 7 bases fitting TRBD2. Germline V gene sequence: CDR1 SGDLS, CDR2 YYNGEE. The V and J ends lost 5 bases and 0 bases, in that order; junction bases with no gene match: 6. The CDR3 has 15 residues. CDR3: CASSSSGSSTDTQYF. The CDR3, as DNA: TGTGCCAGCAGTTCTAGCGGTTCGAGCACAGATACGCAGTATTTT.

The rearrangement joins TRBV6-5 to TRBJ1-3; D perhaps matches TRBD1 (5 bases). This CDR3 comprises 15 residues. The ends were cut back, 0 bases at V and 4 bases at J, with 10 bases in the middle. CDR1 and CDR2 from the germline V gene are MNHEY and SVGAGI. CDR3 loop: CASSYSSGPGNTIYF. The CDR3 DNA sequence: TGTGCCAGCAGTTACTCTTCAGGGCCCGGAAACACCATATATTTT.

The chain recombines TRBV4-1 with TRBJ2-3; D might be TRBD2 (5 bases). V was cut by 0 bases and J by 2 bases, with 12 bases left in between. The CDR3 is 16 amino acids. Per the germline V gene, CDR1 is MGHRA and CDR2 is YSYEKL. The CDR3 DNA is TGCGCCAGCAGCCAAGAATACCGCGGGTTCACAGATACGCAGTATTTT. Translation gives CASSQEYRGFTDTQYF.

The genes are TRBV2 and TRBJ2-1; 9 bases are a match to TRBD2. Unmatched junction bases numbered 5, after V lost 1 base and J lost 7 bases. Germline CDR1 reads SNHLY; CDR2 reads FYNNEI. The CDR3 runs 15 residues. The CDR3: CASSEVAGVRNEQFF. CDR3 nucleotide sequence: TGTGCCAGCAGTGAAGTAGCGGGGGTTAGGAATGAGCAGTTCTTC.

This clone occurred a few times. The CDR3 DNA is TGTGCCAGCAGCTGGCGGACAGTAAATTCACCCCTCCACTTT. Amino acids: CASSWRTVNSPLHF. The J gene is TRBJ1-6, the V gene TRBV11-2; possible D gene TRBD1, 6 bases. The CDR3 is 14 residues long. Germline CDR1 reads SGHAT; CDR2 reads FQNNGV. The ends were cut back, 4 bases at V and 7 bases at J, with 11 bases in the middle.

The CDR3 DNA reads as TGTGCCGTCCCCTCAGGAGGTCGGAACAACTATGGCTACACCTTC. Amino acids: CAVPSGGRNNYGYTF. J is TRBJ1-2 and V is TRBV6-6; no firm D call. The V gene's germline CDR1 is MNHNY and CDR2 SVGAGI (reference sequence). The CDR3 loop spans 15 amino acids. V lost 11 bases and J lost 2, with 21 bases in between.

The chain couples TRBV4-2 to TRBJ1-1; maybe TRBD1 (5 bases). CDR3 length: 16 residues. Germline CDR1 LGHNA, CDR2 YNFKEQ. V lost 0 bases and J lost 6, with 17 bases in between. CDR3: CASSQEGVVGRAEAFF. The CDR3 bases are TGTGCCAGCAGCCAAGAAGGGGTTGTGGGCCGGGCTGAAGCTTTCTTT.

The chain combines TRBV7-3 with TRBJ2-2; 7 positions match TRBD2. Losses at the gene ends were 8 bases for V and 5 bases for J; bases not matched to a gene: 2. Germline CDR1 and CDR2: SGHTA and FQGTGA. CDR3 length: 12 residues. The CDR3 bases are TGTGCCAGCGGCGGGGGTACCGGGGAGCTGTTTTTT. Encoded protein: CASGGGTGELFF.

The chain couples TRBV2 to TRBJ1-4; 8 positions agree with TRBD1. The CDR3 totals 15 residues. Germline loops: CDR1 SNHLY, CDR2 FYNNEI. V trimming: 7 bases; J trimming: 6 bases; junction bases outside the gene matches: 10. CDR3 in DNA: TGTGCCAGCAATCTCCCGGGACAGGCCGATGAAAAACTGTTTTTT. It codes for CASNLPGQADEKLFF.

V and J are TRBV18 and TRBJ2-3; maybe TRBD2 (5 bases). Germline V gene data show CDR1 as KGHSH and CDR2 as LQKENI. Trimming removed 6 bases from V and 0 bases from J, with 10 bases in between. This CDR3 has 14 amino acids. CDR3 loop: CASSGGLSTDTQYF. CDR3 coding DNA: TGTGCCAGCTCCGGAGGACTGAGCACAGATACGCAGTATTTT. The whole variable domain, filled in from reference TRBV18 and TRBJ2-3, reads NAGVMQNPRHLVRRRGQEARLRCSPMKGHSHVYWYRQLPEEGLKFMVYLQKENIIDESGMPKERFSAEFPKEGPSILRIQQVVRGDSAAYFCASSGGLSTDTQYFGPGTRLTVL.